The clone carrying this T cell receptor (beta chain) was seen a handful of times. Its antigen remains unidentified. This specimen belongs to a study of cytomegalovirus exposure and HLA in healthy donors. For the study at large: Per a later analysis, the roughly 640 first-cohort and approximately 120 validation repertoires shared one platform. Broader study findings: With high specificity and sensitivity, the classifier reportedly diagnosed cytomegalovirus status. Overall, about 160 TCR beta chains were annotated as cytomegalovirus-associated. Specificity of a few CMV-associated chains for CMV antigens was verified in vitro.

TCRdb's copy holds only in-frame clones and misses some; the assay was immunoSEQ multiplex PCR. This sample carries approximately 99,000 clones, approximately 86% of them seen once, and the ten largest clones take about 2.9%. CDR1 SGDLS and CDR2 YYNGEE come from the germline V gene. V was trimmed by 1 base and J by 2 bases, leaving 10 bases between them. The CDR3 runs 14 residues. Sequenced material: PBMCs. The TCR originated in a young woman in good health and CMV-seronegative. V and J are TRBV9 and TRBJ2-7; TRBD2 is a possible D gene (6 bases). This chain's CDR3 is CASSVSGGTYEQYF. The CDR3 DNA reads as TGTGCCAGCAGCGTATCCGGGGGAACCTACGAGCAGTACTTC.